A selection of T cell receptor beta chains follows, all from one sample in a study of cytomegalovirus exposure and HLA in healthy donors. Assay: immunoSEQ multiplex PCR; the TCRdb copy retains only in-frame clones and omits some. The sample gives fewer than 120,000 clones, approximately 80% of which show up once; 5.5% to 7% is in the top ten. The sample was PBMCs. The receptor set was obtained from a man under 40 in good health and CMV-seropositive. Each CDR3 is given without its conserved first and last residue.

v_call: TRBV6-1; j_call: TRBJ1-5; cdr3_aa: ASSEGGGLGNQPQH
v_call: TRBV19; j_call: TRBJ1-3; cdr3_aa: ASRLSSGNTIY
v_call: TRBV5-6; j_call: .; cdr3_aa: ASSLGGAELYEQY
v_call: TRBV29-1; j_call: TRBJ2-4; cdr3_aa: SPDRGGKNIQY
v_call: TRBV5-1; j_call: TRBJ2-7; cdr3_aa: ASSLEGTATYEQY
v_call: TRBV7-9; j_call: TRBJ2-7; cdr3_aa: SSSLRRDSPPTYEQY
v_call: TRBV18; j_call: TRBJ1-1; cdr3_aa: ASSRGPRTEAF
v_call: TRBV10-2; j_call: TRBJ1-4; cdr3_aa: ASSAGGGEKLF
v_call: TRBV5-6; j_call: TRBJ2-2; cdr3_aa: ASSAGGPTGELF
v_call: TRBV7-2; j_call: TRBJ1-3; cdr3_aa: ASSLDRGAGNTIY
v_call: TRBV21-1; j_call: TRBJ1-3; cdr3_aa: ASSRGQVSSGNTIY
v_call: TRBV27; j_call: TRBJ1-6; cdr3_aa: ASSLTGAYNSPLH
v_call: TRBV10-1; j_call: TRBJ2-5; cdr3_aa: ASSETSGGRETQY
v_call: TRBV27; j_call: TRBJ2-2; cdr3_aa: ASSSLAYTGELF